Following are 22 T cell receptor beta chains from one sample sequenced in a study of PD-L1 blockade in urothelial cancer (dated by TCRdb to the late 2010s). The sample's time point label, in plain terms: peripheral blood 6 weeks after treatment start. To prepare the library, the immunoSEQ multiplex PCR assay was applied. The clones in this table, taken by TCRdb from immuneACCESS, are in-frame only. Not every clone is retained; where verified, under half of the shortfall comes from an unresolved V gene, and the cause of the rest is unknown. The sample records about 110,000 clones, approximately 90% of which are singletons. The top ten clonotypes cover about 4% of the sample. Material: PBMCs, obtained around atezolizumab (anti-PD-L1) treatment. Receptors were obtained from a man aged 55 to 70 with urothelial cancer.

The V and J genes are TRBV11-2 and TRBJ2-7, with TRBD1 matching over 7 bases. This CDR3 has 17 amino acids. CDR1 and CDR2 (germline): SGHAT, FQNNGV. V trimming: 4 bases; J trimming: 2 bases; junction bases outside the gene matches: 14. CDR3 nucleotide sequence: TGTGCCAGCAGCTCCATCATTAGGGGGCGGAAAGCCTACGAGCAGTACTTC. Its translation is CASSSIIRGRKAYEQYF. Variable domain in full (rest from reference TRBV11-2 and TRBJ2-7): EAGVAQSPRYKIIEKRQSVAFWCNPISGHATLYWYQQILGQGPKLLIQFQNNGVVDDSQLPKDRFSAERLKGVDSTLKIQPAKLEDSAVYLCASSSIIRGRKAYEQYFGPGTRLTVT.

The DNA of the CDR3 is TGTGCCAGCAGTTACCAGACGGGCGGGACGGGTGAAAAACTGTTTTTT. This translates into CASSYQTGGTGEKLFF. This chain uses TRBV28 with TRBJ1-4; D perhaps matches TRBD1 (5 bases). The CDR3 length is 16 residues. Trimming left V 4 bases short and J 7 bases short, with 19 bases between. Looked up from germline, CDR1 is MDHEN and CDR2 is SYDVKM.

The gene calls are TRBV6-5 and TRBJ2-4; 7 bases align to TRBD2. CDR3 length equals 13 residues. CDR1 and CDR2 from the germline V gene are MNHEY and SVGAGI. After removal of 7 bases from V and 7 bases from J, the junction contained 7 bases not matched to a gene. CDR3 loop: CASTRQAGNIQYF. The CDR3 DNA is TGTGCCAGCACCCGACAAGCGGGGAACATTCAGTACTTC.

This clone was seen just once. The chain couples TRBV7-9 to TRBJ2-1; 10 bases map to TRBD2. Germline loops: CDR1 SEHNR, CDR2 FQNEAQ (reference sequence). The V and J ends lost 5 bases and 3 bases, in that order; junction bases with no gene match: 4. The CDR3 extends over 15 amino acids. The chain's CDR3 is CASSRLAGGYNEQFF. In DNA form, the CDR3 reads TGTGCCAGCAGCCGACTAGCGGGTGGCTACAATGAGCAGTTCTTC.

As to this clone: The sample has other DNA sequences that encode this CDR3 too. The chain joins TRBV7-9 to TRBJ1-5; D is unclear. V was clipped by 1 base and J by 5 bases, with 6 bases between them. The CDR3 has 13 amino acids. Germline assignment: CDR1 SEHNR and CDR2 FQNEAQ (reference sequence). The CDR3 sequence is CASSLGGDQPQHF. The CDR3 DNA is TGTGCCAGCAGCTTAGGCGGGGATCAGCCCCAGCATTTT.

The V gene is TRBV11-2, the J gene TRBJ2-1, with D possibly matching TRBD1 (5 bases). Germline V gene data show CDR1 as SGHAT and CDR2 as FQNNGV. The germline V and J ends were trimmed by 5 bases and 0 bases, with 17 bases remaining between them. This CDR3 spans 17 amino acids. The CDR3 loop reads CASSHPVQDVSYNEQFF. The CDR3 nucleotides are TGTGCCAGCAGCCACCCCGTACAGGATGTCTCCTACAATGAGCAGTTCTTC.

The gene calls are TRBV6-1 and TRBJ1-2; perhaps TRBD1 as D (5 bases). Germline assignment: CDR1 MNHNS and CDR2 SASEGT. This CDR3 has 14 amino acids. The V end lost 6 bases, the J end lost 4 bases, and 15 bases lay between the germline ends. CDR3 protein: CASRRQSTFYGYTF. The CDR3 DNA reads TGTGCCAGCAGGAGACAGTCAACTTTCTATGGCTACACCTTC.

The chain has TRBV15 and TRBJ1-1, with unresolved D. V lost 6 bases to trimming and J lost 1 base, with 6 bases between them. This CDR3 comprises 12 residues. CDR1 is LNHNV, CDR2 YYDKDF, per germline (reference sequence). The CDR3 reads CATRKRNTEAFF. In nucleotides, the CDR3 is TGTGCCACCAGAAAGAGGAACACTGAAGCTTTCTTT.

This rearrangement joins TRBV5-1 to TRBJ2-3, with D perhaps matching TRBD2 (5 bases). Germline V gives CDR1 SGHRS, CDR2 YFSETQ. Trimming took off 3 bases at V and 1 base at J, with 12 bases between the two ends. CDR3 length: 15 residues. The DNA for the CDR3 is TGCGCCAGCAGCTCGATCAGCGGACGCACAGATACGCAGTATTTT. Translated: CASSSISGRTDTQYF.

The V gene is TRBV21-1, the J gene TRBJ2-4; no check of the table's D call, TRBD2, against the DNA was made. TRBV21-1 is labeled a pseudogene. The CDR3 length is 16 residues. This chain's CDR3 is CASSKNRLSILNIQYF. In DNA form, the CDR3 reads TGTGCCAGCAGCAAGAACCGCCTAAGCATTCTAAACATTCAGTACTTC.

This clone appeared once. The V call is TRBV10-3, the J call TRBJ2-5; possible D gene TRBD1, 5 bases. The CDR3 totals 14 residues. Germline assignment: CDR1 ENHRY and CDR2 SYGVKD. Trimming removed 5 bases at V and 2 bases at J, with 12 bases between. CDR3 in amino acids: CAISHTDRQETQYF. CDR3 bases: TGTGCCATCAGTCACACCGACAGACAAGAGACCCAGTACTTC.

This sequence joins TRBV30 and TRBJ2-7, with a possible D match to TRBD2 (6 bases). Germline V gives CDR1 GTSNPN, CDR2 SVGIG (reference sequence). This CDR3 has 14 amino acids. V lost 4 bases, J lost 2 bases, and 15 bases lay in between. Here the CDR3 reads CAWKLPGLTYEQYF. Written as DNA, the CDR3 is TGTGCCTGGAAACTACCGGGACTCACCTACGAGCAGTACTTC.

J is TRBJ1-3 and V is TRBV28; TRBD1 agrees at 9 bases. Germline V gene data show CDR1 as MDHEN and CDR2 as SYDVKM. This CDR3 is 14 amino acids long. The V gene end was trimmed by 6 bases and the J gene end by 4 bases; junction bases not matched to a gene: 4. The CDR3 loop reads CASRRGTGGNTIYF. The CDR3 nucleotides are TGTGCCAGCAGACGTGGGACAGGGGGAAACACCATATATTTT.

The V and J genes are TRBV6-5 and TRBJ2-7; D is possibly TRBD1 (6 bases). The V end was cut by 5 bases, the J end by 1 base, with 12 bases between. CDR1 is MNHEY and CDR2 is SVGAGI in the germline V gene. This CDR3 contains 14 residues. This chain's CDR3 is CASSQSGTSYEQYF. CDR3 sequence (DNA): TGTGCCAGCAGTCAGTCCGGGACATCCTACGAGCAGTACTTC.

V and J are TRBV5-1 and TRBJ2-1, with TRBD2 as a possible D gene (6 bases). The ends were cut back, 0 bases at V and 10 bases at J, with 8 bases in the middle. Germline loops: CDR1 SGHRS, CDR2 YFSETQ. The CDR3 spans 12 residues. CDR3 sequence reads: CASSLERGEQFF. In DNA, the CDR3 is TGCGCCAGCAGCTTGGAACGGGGGGAGCAGTTCTTC.

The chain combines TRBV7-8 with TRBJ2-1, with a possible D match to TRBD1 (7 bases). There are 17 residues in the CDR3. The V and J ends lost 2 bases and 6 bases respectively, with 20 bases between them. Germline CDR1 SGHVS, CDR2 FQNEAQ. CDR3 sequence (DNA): TGTGCCAGCAGCTTATTTACACCCAGGGGGGTCGGCAATGAGCAGTTCTTC. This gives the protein CASSLFTPRGVGNEQFF.

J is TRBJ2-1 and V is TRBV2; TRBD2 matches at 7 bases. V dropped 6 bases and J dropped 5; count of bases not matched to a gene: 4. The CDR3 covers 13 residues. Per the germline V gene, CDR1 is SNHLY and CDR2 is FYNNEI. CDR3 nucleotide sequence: TGTGCCAGCAGGGGGGGGGTCCACAATGAGCAGTTCTTC. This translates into CASRGGVHNEQFF.

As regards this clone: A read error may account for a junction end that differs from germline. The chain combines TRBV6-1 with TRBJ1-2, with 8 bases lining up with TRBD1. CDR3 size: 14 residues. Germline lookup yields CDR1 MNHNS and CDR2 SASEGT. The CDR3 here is CASREGQGAYGYTF. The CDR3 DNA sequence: TGTGCCAGCAGAGAAGGACAGGGCGCCTATGGCTACACCTTC.

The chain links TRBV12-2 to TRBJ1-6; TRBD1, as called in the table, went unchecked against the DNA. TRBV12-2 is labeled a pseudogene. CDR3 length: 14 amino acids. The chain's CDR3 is CASRLTGNYSPLHF. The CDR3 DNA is TGTGCAAGTCGCTTAACAGGGAACTATTCACCCCTCCACTTT.

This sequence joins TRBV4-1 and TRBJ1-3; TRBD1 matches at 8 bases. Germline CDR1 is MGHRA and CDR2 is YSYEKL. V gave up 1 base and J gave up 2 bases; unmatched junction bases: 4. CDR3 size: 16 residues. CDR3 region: CASSQGTGTTGNTIYF. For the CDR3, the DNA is TGCGCCAGCAGCCAAGGGACAGGGACCACTGGAAACACCATATATTTT.

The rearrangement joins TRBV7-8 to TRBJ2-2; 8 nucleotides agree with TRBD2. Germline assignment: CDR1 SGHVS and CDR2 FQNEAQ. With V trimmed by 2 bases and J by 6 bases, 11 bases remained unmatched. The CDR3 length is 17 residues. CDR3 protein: CASSLYRGAGAPGELFF. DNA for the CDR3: TGTGCCAGCAGCTTATACCGAGGAGCGGGAGCTCCCGGGGAGCTGTTTTTT.

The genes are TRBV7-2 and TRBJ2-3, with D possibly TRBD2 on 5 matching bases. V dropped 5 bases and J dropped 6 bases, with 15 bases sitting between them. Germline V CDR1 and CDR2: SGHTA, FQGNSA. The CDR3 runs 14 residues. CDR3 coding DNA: TGTGCCAGCAGCGCTCGGTCGGGCGGGGATACGCAGTATTTT. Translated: CASSARSGGDTQYF. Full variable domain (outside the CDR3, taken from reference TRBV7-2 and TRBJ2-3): GAGVSQSPSNKVTEKGKDVELRCDPISGHTALYWYRQSLGQGLEFLIYFQGNSAPDKSGLPSDRFSAERTGGSVSTLTIQRTQQEDSAVYLCASSARSGGDTQYFGPGTRLTVL.